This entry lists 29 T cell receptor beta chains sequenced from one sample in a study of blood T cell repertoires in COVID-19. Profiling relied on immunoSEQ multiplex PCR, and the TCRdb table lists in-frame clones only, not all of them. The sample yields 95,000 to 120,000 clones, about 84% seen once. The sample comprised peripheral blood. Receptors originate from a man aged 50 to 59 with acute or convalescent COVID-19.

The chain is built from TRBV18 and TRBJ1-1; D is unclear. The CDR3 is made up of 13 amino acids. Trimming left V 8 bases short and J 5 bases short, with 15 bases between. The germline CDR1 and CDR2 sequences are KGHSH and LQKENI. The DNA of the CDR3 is TGTGCCAGCGCCGGGGTATTGGGGACTGAAGCTTTCTTT. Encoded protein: CASAGVLGTEAFF.

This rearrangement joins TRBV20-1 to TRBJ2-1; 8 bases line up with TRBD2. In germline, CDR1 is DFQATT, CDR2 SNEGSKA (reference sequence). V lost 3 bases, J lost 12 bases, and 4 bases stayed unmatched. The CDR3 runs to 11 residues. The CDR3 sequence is CSARSGGLQFF. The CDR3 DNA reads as TGCAGTGCTAGGTCGGGGGGGCTGCAGTTCTTC.

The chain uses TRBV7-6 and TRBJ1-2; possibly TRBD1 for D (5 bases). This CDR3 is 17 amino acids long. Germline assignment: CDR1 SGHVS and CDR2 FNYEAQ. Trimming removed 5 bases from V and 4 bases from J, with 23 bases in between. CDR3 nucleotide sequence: TGTGCCAGCAGCCCCGCGCAAGACAGTGTGGGGTTCTATGGCTACACCTTC. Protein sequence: CASSPAQDSVGFYGYTF.

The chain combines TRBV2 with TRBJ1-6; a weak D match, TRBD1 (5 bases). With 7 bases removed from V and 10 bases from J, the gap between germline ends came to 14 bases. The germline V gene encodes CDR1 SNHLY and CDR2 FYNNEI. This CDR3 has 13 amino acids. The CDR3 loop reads CASKGRVGSPLHF. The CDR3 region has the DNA TGTGCCAGCAAGGGCAGGGTTGGATCACCCCTCCACTTT.

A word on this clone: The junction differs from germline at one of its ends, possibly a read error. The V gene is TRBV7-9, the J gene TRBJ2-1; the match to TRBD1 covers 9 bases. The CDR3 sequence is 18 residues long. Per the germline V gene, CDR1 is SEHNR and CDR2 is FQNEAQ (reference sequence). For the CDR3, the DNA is TGTGCCAGCAGCTCATCGACTCGGGACAGGGTCTCCCACAATGAGCAGTTCTTC. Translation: CASSSSTRDRVSHNEQFF.

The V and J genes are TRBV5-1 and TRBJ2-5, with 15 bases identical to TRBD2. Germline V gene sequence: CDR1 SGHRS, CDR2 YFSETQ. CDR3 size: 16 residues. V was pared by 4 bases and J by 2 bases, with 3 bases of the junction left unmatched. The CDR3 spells CASSPGLAGGQETQYF. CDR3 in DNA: TGCGCCAGCAGCCCCGGACTAGCGGGGGGGCAAGAGACCCAGTACTTC.

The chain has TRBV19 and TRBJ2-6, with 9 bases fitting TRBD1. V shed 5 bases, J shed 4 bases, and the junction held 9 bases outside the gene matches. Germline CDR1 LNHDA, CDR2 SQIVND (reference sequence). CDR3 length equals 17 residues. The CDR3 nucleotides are TGTGCCAGTAGTCCCAAAGGGACAGGGATCGGGGCCAACGTCCTGACTTTC. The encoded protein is CASSPKGTGIGANVLTF. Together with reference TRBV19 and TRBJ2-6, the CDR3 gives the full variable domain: DGGITQSPKYLFRKEGQNVTLSCEQNLNHDAMYWYRQDPGQGLRLIYYSQIVNDFQKGDIAEGYSVSREKKESFPLTVTSAQKNPTAFYLCASSPKGTGIGANVLTFGAGSRLTVL.

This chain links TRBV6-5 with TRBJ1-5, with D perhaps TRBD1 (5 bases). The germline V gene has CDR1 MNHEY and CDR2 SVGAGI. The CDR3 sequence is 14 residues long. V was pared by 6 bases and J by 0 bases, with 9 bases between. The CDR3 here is CASRGADSNQPQHF. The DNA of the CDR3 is TGTGCCAGCAGAGGGGCGGATAGCAATCAGCCCCAGCATTTT.

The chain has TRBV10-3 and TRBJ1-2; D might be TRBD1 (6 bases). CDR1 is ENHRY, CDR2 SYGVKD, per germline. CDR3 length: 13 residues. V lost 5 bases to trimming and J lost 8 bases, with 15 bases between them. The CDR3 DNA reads TGTGCCATCAGTCTTGACAGGTCGAGCGGCTACACCTTC. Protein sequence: CAISLDRSSGYTF.

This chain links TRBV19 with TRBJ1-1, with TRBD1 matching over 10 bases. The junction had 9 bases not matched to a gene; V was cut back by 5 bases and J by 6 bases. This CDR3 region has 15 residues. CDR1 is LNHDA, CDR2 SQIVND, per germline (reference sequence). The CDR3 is CASSPTGTGVPEAFF. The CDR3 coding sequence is TGTGCCAGTAGTCCAACCGGGACAGGGGTTCCTGAAGCTTTCTTT.

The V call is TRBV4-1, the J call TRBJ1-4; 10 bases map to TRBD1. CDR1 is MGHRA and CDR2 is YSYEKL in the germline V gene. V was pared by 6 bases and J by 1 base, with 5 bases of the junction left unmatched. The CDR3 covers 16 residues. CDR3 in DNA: TGCGCCAGCAGTCTGCGGGACAGGGGAACTAATGAAAAACTGTTTTTT. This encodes CASSLRDRGTNEKLFF.

CDR3 in DNA: TGTGCCAGCTCACCACCCGGGACAGGGCTCTATGGCTACACCTTC. This codes for CASSPPGTGLYGYTF. The chain links TRBV18 to TRBJ1-2, with 9 bases that match TRBD1. CDR3 size: 15 residues. The trim removed 0 bases at V and 4 bases at J, leaving 3 bases unmatched. Germline V gene data show CDR1 as KGHSH and CDR2 as LQKENI.

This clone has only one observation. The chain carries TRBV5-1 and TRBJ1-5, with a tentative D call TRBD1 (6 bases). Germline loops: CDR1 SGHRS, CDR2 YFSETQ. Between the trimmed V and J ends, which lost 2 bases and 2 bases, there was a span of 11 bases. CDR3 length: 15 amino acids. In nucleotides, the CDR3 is TGCGCCAGCAGCTTCTCGGCAGGGGGCAATCAGCCCCAGCATTTT. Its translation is CASSFSAGGNQPQHF.

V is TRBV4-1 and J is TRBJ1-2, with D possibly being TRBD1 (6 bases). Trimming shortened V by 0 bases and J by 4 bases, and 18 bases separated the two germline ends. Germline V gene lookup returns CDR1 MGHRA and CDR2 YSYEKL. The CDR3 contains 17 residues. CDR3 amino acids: CASSQDQSRTVGYGYTF. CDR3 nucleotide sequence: TGCGCCAGCAGCCAAGATCAATCCAGGACAGTTGGCTATGGCTACACCTTC.

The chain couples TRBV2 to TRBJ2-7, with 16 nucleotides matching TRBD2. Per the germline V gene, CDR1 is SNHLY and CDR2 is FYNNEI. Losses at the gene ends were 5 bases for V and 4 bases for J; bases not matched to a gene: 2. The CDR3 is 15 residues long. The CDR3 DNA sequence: TGTGCCAGCAGTCAGGGACTAGCGGGGGGGTACGAGCAGTACTTC. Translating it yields CASSQGLAGGYEQYF.

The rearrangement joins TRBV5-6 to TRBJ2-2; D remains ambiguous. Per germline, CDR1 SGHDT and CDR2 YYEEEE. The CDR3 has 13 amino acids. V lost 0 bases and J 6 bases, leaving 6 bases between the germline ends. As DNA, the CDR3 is TGTGCCAGCAGCTTGGCTCTAGCCGGGGAGCTGTTTTTT. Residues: CASSLALAGELFF. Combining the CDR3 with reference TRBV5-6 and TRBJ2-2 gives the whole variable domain DAGVTQSPTHLIKTRGQQVTLRCSPKSGHDTVSWYQQALGQGPQFIFQYYEEEERQRGNFPDRFSGHQFPNYSSELNVNALLLGDSALYLCASSLALAGELFFGEGSRLTVL.

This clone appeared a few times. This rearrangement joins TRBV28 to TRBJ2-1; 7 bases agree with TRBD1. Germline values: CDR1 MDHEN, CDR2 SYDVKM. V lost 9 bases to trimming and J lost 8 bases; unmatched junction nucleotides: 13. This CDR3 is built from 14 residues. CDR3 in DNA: TGTGCCAGTCGGCCTACAGGGACAGTCGATGAGCAGTTCTTC. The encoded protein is CASRPTGTVDEQFF. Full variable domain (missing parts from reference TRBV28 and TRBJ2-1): DVKVTQSSRYLVKRTGEKVFLECVQDMDHENMFWYRQDPGLGLRLIYFSYDVKMKEKGDIPEGYSVSREKKERFSLILESASTNQTSMYLCASRPTGTVDEQFFGPGTRLTVL.

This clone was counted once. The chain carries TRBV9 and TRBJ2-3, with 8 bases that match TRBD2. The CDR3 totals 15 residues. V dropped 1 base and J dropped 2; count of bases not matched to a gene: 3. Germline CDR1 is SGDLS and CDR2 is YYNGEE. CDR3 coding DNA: TGTGCCAGCAGCGTACGGGGGGGGGACACAGATACGCAGTATTTT. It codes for CASSVRGGDTDTQYF.

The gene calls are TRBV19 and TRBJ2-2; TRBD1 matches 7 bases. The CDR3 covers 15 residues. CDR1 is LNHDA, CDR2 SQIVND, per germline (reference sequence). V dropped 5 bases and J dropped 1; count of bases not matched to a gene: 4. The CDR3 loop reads CASSPTGLNTGELFF. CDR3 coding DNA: TGTGCCAGTAGTCCGACAGGGCTGAACACCGGGGAGCTGTTTTTT.

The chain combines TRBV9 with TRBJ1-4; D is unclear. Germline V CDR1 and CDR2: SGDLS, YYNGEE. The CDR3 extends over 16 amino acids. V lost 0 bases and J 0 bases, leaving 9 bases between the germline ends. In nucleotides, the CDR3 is TGTGCCAGCAGCGTAGCTCCAGTCACAACTAATGAAAAACTGTTTTTT. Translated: CASSVAPVTTNEKLFF.

CDR3 nucleotide sequence: TGTGCCAGCAGCCCTCTTCAGGGGGCACGGACTGAAGCTTTCTTT. Translation gives CASSPLQGARTEAFF. V and J are TRBV7-8 and TRBJ1-1, with 8 bases identical to TRBD1. Germline V lookup: CDR1 SGHVS, CDR2 FQNEAQ. The CDR3 covers 15 residues. Trimming cost V 5 bases and J 5 bases; bases outside gene matches: 10. The whole variable domain, filled in from reference TRBV7-8 and TRBJ1-1, reads GAGVSQSPRYKVAKRGQDVALRCDPISGHVSLFWYQQALGQGPEFLTYFQNEAQLDKSGLPSDRFFAERPEGSVSTLKIQRTQQEDSAVYLCASSPLQGARTEAFFGQGTRLTVV.

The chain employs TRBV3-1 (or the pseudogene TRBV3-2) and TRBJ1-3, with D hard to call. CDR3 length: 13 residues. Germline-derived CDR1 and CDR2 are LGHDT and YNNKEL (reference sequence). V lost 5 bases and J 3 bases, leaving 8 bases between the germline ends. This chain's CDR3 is CASSYINGNTIYF. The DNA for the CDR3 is TGTGCCAGCAGCTACATAAATGGAAACACCATATATTTT.

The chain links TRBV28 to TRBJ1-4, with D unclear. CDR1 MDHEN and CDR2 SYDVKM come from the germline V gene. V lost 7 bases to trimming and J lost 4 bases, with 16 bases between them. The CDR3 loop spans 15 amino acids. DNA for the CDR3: TGTGCCAGCATGATCCTCCGGGGAGGTAATGAAAAACTGTTTTTT. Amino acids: CASMILRGGNEKLFF.

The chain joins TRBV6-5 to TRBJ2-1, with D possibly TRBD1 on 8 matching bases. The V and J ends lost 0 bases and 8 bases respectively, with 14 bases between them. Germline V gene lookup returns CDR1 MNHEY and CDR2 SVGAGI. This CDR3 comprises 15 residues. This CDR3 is CASSYSGQGGYEQFF. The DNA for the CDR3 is TGTGCCAGCAGTTACTCCGGACAGGGAGGGTATGAGCAGTTCTTC.

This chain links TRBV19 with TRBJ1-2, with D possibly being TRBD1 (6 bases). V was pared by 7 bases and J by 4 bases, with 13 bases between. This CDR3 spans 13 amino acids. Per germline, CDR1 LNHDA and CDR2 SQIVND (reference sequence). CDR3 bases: TGTGCCAGTAAACCGCAGGGGCCCTATGGCTACACCTTC. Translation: CASKPQGPYGYTF.

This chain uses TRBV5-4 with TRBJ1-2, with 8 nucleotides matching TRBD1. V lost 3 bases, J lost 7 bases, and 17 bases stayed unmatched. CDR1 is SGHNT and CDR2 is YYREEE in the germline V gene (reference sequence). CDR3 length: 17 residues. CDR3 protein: CASSSGPRQGRTGGYTF. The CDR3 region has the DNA TGTGCCAGCAGCTCGGGTCCCCGACAGGGGAGAACGGGTGGCTACACCTTC.

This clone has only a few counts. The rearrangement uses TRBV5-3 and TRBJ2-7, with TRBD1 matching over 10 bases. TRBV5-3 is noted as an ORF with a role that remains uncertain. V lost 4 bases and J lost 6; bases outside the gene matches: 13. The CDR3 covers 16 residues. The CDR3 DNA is TGTGCCAGAAGCAGAGACAGGGGGCGCTGGGCGGGCGAGCAGTACTTC. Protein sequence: CARSRDRGRWAGEQYF.

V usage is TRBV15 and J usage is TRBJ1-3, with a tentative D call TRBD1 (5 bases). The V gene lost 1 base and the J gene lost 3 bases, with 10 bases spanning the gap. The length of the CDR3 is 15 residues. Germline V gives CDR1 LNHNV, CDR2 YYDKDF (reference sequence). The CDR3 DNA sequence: TGTGCCACCAGCAGAGTAGGGACTGGTGGAAACACCATATATTTT. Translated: CATSRVGTGGNTIYF. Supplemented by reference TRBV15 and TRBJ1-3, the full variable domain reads DAMVIQNPRYQVTQFGKPVTLSCSQTLNHNVMYWYQQKSSQAPKLLFHYYDKDFNNEADTPDNFQSRRPNTSFCFLDIRSPGLGDTAMYLCATSRVGTGGNTIYFGEGSWLTVV.

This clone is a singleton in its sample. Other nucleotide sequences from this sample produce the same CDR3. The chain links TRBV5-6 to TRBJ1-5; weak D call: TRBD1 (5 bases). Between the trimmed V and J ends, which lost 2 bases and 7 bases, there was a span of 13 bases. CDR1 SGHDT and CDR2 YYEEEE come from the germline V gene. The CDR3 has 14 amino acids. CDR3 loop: CASSFSGGGQPQHF. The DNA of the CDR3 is TGTGCCAGCAGCTTTTCCGGGGGAGGGCAGCCCCAGCATTTT.